These 13 T cell receptor beta chains were all obtained from the same sample, sequenced in a study of sequential checkpoint blockade in melanoma. Produced via immunoSEQ multiplex PCR; TCRdb's table is partial and in-frame only. The repertoire holds about 35,000 clones, with approximately 84% as singletons. Described treatment: randomized to nivolumab then ipilimumab (arm A) or the reverse (arm B). Sequences were derived from CD8+ T cells sorted from blood (inferred from file names), sampled from a patient given nivolumab and ipilimumab in sequence. The receptors shown here come from a human donor with melanoma.

This clone has a handful of counts. The genes are TRBV10-3 and TRBJ1-1; no clear D. This CDR3 is built from 13 residues. V was trimmed by 4 bases and J by 3 bases, leaving 9 bases between them. The germline gives CDR1 ENHRY, CDR2 SYGVKD. This CDR3 reads CAISGIGDTEAFF. The CDR3 DNA sequence: TGTGCCATCAGTGGGATCGGGGACACTGAAGCTTTCTTT.

V gene TRBV23-1 combines with J gene TRBJ1-3; 8 bases match TRBD1. TRBV23-1 is treated as an ORF (open reading frame) with a function not yet certain. The CDR3 runs to 18 residues. V shed 2 bases, J shed 0 bases, and the junction held 9 bases outside the gene matches. In DNA, the CDR3 is TGCGCCAGCAGTCAAATCCCGGGACAGGAATACTCTGGAAACACCATATATTTT. It codes for CASSQIPGQEYSGNTIYF.

The chain has TRBV7-6 and TRBJ2-7; tentative D call: TRBD1 (5 bases). V was cut by 2 bases and J by 0 bases, with 11 bases left in between. The CDR3 has 15 amino acids. Germline CDR1 reads SGHVS; CDR2 reads FNYEAQ. CDR3 residues: CASSLRGDNSYEQYF. CDR3 nucleotide sequence: TGTGCCAGCAGCTTAAGGGGTGACAACTCCTACGAGCAGTACTTC.

The rearrangement links TRBV19 to TRBJ1-1; no firm D call. Trimming stripped 3 bases from V and 1 base from J, with 6 bases between. The CDR3 runs to 13 residues. The germline CDR1 and CDR2 sequences are LNHDA and SQIVND (reference sequence). The CDR3 loop reads CASSIEGNTEAFF. CDR3 DNA sequence: TGTGCCAGTAGTATCGAGGGGAACACTGAAGCTTTCTTT.

The rearrangement joins TRBV11-2 to TRBJ1-2, with a weak D call TRBD1 (6 bases). Germline CDR1 SGHAT, CDR2 FQNNGV. There are 13 residues in the CDR3. Trimming shortened V by 7 bases and J by 6 bases, and 15 bases separated the two germline ends. The CDR3 is CASTERQGNGYTF. The DNA of the CDR3 is TGTGCCAGCACCGAGAGGCAGGGGAATGGCTACACCTTC.

The chain uses TRBV13 and TRBJ2-5, with 8 positions matching TRBD1. Near its end, the DNA agrees better with TRBJ2-7, so the J call may be wrong. Looked up from germline, CDR1 is PRHDT and CDR2 is FYEKMQ (reference sequence). The CDR3 length is 14 residues. The CDR3 bases are TGTGCCAGCAGCTACCAGGGGGCCGGCTACGAGCAGTACTTC. Encoded protein: CASSYQGAGYEQYF.

The gene calls are TRBV9 and TRBJ1-1, with D unresolved. In germline, CDR1 is SGDLS, CDR2 YYNGEE. Trimming pared 3 bases from V and 1 base from J, leaving 10 bases between. This CDR3 spans 14 amino acids. The CDR3 sequence: CASSAAPGNTEAFF. The CDR3, as DNA: TGTGCCAGCAGCGCCGCCCCGGGGAACACTGAAGCTTTCTTT.

This chain links TRBV7-9 with TRBJ1-4; D gene ambiguous. The CDR3 runs 16 residues. The germline V gene encodes CDR1 SEHNR and CDR2 FQNEAQ (reference sequence). With 1 base removed from V and 0 bases from J, the gap between germline ends came to 9 bases. Here the CDR3 DNA reads TGTGCCAGCAGCTTAGAGCAGGTCACAACTAATGAAAAACTGTTTTTT. Encoded protein: CASSLEQVTTNEKLFF.

This clone was seen more than once but under ten times. V gene TRBV6-1 combines with J gene TRBJ2-2, with a weak D call TRBD1 (6 bases). The length of the CDR3 is 15 residues. Per germline, CDR1 MNHNS and CDR2 SASEGT. Trimming stripped 4 bases from V and 5 bases from J, with 14 bases between. The CDR3: CASSVSQGSTGELFF. DNA for the CDR3: TGTGCCAGCAGTGTTAGCCAGGGGTCGACCGGGGAGCTGTTTTTT.

V is TRBV6-5 and J is TRBJ1-4; D is undetermined. The CDR3 length is 14 residues. CDR1 and CDR2 from the germline V gene are MNHEY and SVGAGI. The V end was cut by 1 base, the J end by 8 bases, with 11 bases between. The CDR3 DNA reads TGTGCCAGCAGTTACTTCTATCTAGAGGAAAAACTGTTTTTT. It yields the protein CASSYFYLEEKLFF.

The V and J genes are TRBV6-5 and TRBJ2-6; D gene uncertain. V gave up 0 bases and J gave up 4 bases, with 7 bases separating them. Germline CDR1 reads MNHEY; CDR2 reads SVGAGI. This CDR3 contains 15 residues. The CDR3 coding sequence is TGTGCCAGCAGTTACTCGGTAACAGGGGCCAACGTCCTGACTTTC. This translates into CASSYSVTGANVLTF.

The CDR3 DNA follows: TGTGCCAGCAGCCAGCGGACCACAGATACGCAGTATTTT. Translation: CASSQRTTDTQYF. The chain combines TRBV27 with TRBJ2-3, with D tentatively TRBD2 (5 bases). Germline V lookup: CDR1 MNHEY, CDR2 SMNVEV (reference sequence). The ends were cut back, 6 bases at V and 2 bases at J, with 9 bases in the middle. The CDR3 has 13 residues.

This clone has just one count. The rearrangement links TRBV27 to TRBJ2-2; no reliable D call. CDR3 length equals 13 residues. V lost 4 bases and J lost 4, with 7 bases in between. Per germline, CDR1 MNHEY and CDR2 SMNVEV (reference sequence). CDR3 amino acids: CASSSLVTGELFF. The CDR3 nucleotides are TGTGCCAGCAGTTCCCTAGTCACCGGGGAGCTGTTTTTT.